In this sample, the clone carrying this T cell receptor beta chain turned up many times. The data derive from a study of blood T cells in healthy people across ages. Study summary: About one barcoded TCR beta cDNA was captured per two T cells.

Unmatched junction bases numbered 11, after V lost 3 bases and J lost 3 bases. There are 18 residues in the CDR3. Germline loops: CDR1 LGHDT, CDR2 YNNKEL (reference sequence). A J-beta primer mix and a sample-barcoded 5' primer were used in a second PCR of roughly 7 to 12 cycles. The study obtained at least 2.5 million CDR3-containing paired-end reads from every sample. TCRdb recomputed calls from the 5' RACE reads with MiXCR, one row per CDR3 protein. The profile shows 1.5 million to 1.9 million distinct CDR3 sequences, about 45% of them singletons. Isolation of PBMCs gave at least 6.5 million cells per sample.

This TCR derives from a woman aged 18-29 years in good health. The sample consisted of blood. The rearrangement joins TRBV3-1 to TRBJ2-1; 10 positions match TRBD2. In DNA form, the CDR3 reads TGTGCCAGCAGCCAGGGTTTCTCTAGCGGGGGACTCTACAATGAGCAGTTCTTC. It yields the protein CASSQGFSSGGLYNEQFF.